This is a list of T cell receptor beta chains from one sample in a study of blood T cell repertoires in COVID-19. TCRdb keeps only in-frame clones here, not all; method: immunoSEQ multiplex PCR. Here the sample spans roughly 200,000 clones, roughly 87% being singletons. Sequencing used PBMCs or T cells enriched from blood (not recorded which). The origin of the receptors is a man in his thirties or forties in a cohort exposed to, infected with or recovered from COVID-19 (not recorded which). Each CDR3 is given with its conserved first and last residue.

j_call	v_call	cdr3_aa
TRBJ1-6	TRBV5-1	CASSPGQGITLHF
TRBJ2-5	TRBV4-1	CASSPMAGARREETQYF
TRBJ2-1	TRBV5-1	CASSFGGSSDEQFF
TRBJ1-1	TRBV12-3/TRBV12-4	CASSPTTEAFF
TRBJ2-4	TRBV7-9	CASSLLGPDRGDIQYF
TRBJ2-7	TRBV5-8	CASTLRVGYEQYF
TRBJ2-3	TRBV5-4	CASSSSSGRAFYTQYF
TRBJ1-2	TRBV27	CASSRQGLTFYGYTF
TRBJ2-7	TRBV6-4	CASSEEAGGPYEQYF
TRBJ1-1	TRBV5-1	CASHITTNTEAFF
TRBJ1-2	TRBV20-1	CSASPRTGIHGYTF
TRBJ1-1	TRBV7-9	CASSLRAAGGTEAFF
TRBJ1-2	TRBV3-1/TRBV3-2	CASSQTRDSRDYGYTF
TRBJ1-1	TRBV5-6	CASSFFNTEAFF
TRBJ1-6	TRBV27	CASSTPRDRGSPLHF
TRBJ1-5	TRBV27	CASSIIRDRAQPQHF
TRBJ1-5	TRBV4-3	CASSQEGPWDQPQHF
TRBJ2-7	TRBV10-3	CAIRKGGLAETYEQYF
TRBJ2-5	TRBV21-1	CASSKDRGRETQYF
TRBJ1-1	TRBV7-9	CASSLASYTEAFF
TRBJ2-7	TRBV6-5	CASTRDTNSYEQYF
TRBJ1-4	TRBV6-5	CASKTGEEKLFF
TRBJ1-5	TRBV3-1/TRBV3-2	CASSRQRKSNQPQHF
TRBJ1-5	TRBV28	CASSFLGVGNQPQHF
TRBJ2-1	TRBV7-6	CATSGLAGFNEQFF